A single sample is the source of the 11 T cell receptor beta chains below, sequenced in a study of neurological immune-mediated disorders. MiXCR was run by TCRdb on the 5' RACE reads, yielding one entry per CDR3 protein. The sample includes roughly 13,000 distinct CDR3 sequences, under 8% of them seen just once. Input material: CD8+ T cells from blood. The origin of the receptors is a woman aged 35 to 49 in good health.

The sample holds many counts of this clonotype. The chain uses TRBV28 and TRBJ2-7; TRBD2 aligns across 8 bases. The CDR3 spans 13 residues. Germline V gene sequence: CDR1 MDHEN, CDR2 SYDVKM. Trimming at V came to 6 bases and at J to 7 bases, leaving 8 bases not matched to a gene. The CDR3 region is CASRSGTRFEQYF. The CDR3 DNA follows: TGTGCCAGCAGATCCGGGACTAGATTTGAGCAGTACTTC.

This clonotype has ten or more counts. This sequence joins TRBV10-2 and TRBJ2-5; D is perhaps TRBD1 (5 bases). Trimming cost V 6 bases and J 0 bases, with 14 bases left between them. The CDR3 loop spans 15 amino acids. CDR1 and CDR2 (germline): WSHSY, SAAADI. CDR3 protein: CASSVLGANQETQYF. The CDR3 DNA is TGCGCCAGCAGCGTCTTAGGGGCAAACCAAGAGACCCAGTACTTC.

Many counts were recorded for this clonotype. The rearrangement links TRBV14 to TRBJ1-3; D is unresolved. The ends were cut back, 1 base at V and 2 bases at J, with 12 bases in the middle. The V gene's germline CDR1 is SGHDN and CDR2 FVKESK. The CDR3 contains 16 residues. The DNA for the CDR3 is TGTGCCAGCAGCCAAGTTATGCAAATGACTGGAAACACCATATATTTT. It translates to CASSQVMQMTGNTIYF.

This clonotype was detected many times. Compared with germline, one end of the junction differs, possibly owing to a read error. The J gene is TRBJ1-4, the V gene TRBV7-9; no definite D call. This CDR3 has 12 residues. Germline V gives CDR1 SEHNR, CDR2 FQNEAQ (reference sequence). The chain's CDR3 is CASSLGGQNLFF. Written as DNA, the CDR3 is TGTGCCAGCAGCTTAGGAGGGCAAAACCTGTTTTTT.

This clonotype occurred many times. V is TRBV5-1 and J is TRBJ1-4, with 10 bases matching TRBD1. Germline V gene lookup returns CDR1 SGHRS and CDR2 YFSETQ. The ends lost 1 base at V and 1 base at J; junction bases unmatched: 10. This CDR3 is built from 19 residues. The CDR3 loop is CASSLPGTGEDGTNEKLFF. CDR3 DNA: TGCGCCAGCAGCTTGCCCGGGACAGGGGAGGATGGAACTAATGAAAAACTGTTTTTT.

This clonotype has at least ten counts. The rearrangement joins TRBV14 to TRBJ2-1, with TRBD2 matching 13 bases. V lost 4 bases and J lost 7; bases outside the gene matches: 28. This CDR3 is built from 23 residues. The V gene's germline CDR1 is SGHDN and CDR2 FVKESK. The CDR3 protein is CASSRGKEGPGLAGVRSGNEQFF. The CDR3 bases are TGTGCCAGCAGCCGAGGGAAAGAAGGGCCTGGACTAGCGGGAGTAAGGTCTGGTAATGAGCAGTTCTTC.

This clonotype appeared many times. The chain uses TRBV27 and TRBJ1-6; D is undetermined. CDR3 size: 13 residues. The ends were cut back, 4 bases at V and 8 bases at J, with 9 bases in the middle. Per the germline V gene, CDR1 is MNHEY and CDR2 is SMNVEV (reference sequence). CDR3 nucleotide sequence: TGTGCCAGCAGTTACTCTAAGGATTCACCCCTCCACTTT. It is translated as CASSYSKDSPLHF.

This clonotype was found many times. V and J are TRBV11-2 and TRBJ2-2; 7 bases are shared with TRBD1. V lost 5 bases, J lost 6 bases, and 9 bases stayed unmatched. Germline loops: CDR1 SGHAT, CDR2 FQNNGV. This CDR3 has 15 residues. CDR3 in amino acids: CASSPSDRAAGELFF. DNA of the CDR3: TGTGCCAGCAGCCCATCTGACAGGGCTGCCGGGGAGCTGTTTTTT.

This clonotype was picked up many times. The chain combines TRBV3-1 with TRBJ2-3, with D perhaps matching TRBD1 or TRBD2 (5 bases each). The CDR3 is 17 residues long. From germline, CDR1 is LGHDT and CDR2 YNNKEL (reference sequence). V lost 0 bases and J lost 3, with 16 bases in between. CDR3 protein: CASSQEALGVVTDTQYF. As DNA, the CDR3 is TGTGCCAGCAGCCAAGAGGCGCTGGGGGTGGTTACAGATACGCAGTATTTT.

Many counts were recorded for this clonotype. V is TRBV29-1 and J is TRBJ2-7; a possible D gene is TRBD2 (5 bases). The CDR3 sequence is 10 residues long. Between the trimmed V and J ends, which lost 4 bases and 5 bases, there was a span of 6 bases. Germline V gene lookup returns CDR1 SQVTM and CDR2 ANQGSEA. This CDR3 reads CSVAGNEQYF. DNA of the CDR3: TGCAGCGTTGCCGGGAACGAGCAGTACTTC.

This clonotype was picked up many times. The CDR3: CASRRDRGGYNEQFF. Written as DNA, the CDR3 is TGTGCCAGCAGACGGGACAGGGGGGGGTACAATGAGCAGTTCTTC. The chain joins TRBV2 to TRBJ2-1, with 11 bases fitting TRBD1. Trimming removed 6 bases from V and 4 bases from J; junction bases left unmatched: 5. CDR3 size: 15 residues. Germline CDR1 is SNHLY and CDR2 is FYNNEI.